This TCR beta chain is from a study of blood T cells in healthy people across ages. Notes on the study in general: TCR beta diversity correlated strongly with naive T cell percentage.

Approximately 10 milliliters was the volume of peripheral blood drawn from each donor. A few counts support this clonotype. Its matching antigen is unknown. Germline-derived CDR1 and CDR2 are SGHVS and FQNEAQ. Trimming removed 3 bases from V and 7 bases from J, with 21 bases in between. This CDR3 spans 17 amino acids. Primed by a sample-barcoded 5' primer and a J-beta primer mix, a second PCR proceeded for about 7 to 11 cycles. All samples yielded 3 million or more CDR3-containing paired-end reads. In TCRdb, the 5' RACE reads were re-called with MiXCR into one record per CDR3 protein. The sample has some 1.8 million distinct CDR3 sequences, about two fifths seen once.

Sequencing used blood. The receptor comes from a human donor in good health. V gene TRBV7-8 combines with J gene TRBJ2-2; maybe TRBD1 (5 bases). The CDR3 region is CASSFFQRGRAYGELFF. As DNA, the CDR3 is TGTGCCAGCAGCTTTTTTCAGAGAGGCAGGGCATACGGGGAGCTGTTTTTT.